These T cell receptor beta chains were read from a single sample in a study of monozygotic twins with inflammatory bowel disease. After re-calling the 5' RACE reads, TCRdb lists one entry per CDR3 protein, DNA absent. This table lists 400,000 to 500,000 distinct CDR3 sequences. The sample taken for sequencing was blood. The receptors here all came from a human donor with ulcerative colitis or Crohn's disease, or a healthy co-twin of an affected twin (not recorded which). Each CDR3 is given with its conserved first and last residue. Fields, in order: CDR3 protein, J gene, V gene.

CDR3: CASSLGARAQETQYF
J: TRBJ2-5
V: TRBV7-9

CDR3: CASSSPTRVGSTDTQYF
J: TRBJ2-3
V: TRBV28

CDR3: CASSLLRGDEQFF
J: TRBJ2-1
V: TRBV5-1

CDR3: CASMGPGLAVNEQFF
J: TRBJ2-1
V: TRBV19

CDR3: CASSRKEGAPSYHYTF
J: TRBJ1-2
V: TRBV18

CDR3: CSVGLGPGETQYF
J: TRBJ2-5
V: TRBV29-1

CDR3: CSALSLSGANVLTF
J: TRBJ2-6
V: TRBV29-1

CDR3: CASSQGPAGSPLHF
J: TRBJ1-6
V: TRBV5-1

CDR3: CATSAGTRGDTQYF
J: TRBJ2-3
V: TRBV24-1

CDR3: CASSLLPLDRVNEKLFF
J: TRBJ1-4
V: TRBV11-2

CDR3: CASSDTSGGSSYEQYF
J: TRBJ2-7
V: TRBV25-1

CDR3: CASHASGGYNEQFF
J: TRBJ2-1
V: TRBV2

CDR3: CASRLPTDTQYF
J: TRBJ2-3
V: TRBV21-1

CDR3: CASSRLAGDTQYF
J: TRBJ2-3
V: TRBV7-2

CDR3: CASSKRRNRGRETQYF
J: TRBJ2-5
V: TRBV21-1

CDR3: CASSSQGGWSLEQFF
J: TRBJ2-1
V: TRBV7-2

CDR3: CSVEETGTPYEQYF
J: TRBJ2-7
V: TRBV29-1

CDR3: CASSSPRGAYEQYF
J: TRBJ2-7
V: TRBV7-2

CDR3: CASSLRTGSGANVLTF
J: TRBJ2-6
V: TRBV5-1

CDR3: CASSLAGAKNIQYF
J: TRBJ2-4
V: TRBV27

CDR3: CASSGGQGLNTEAFF
J: TRBJ1-1
V: TRBV5-1

CDR3: CASRDPGDYGYTF
J: TRBJ1-2
V: TRBV10-2

CDR3: CASSQDWSRSQYF
J: TRBJ2-5
V: TRBV3-1

CDR3: CASSLTGKSQPQHF
J: TRBJ1-5
V: TRBV28

CDR3: CASSLGLGNQPQHF
J: TRBJ1-5
V: TRBV11-2

CDR3: CASSLVGGRLNEQFF
J: TRBJ2-1
V: TRBV27

CDR3: CASSFGQGGEKLFF
J: TRBJ1-4
V: TRBV5-1

CDR3: CASGSGGADTQYF
J: TRBJ2-3
V: TRBV6-6

CDR3: CASSQLHYEQYF
J: TRBJ2-7
V: TRBV18

CDR3: CASSPTSGSNYGYTF
J: TRBJ1-2
V: TRBV16

CDR3: CASSIRMSRAGELFF
J: TRBJ2-2
V: TRBV19

CDR3: CASSPNGLERDF
J: TRBJ2-5
V: TRBV7-2

CDR3: CASSFVQGASPLHF
J: TRBJ1-6
V: TRBV7-9

CDR3: CASTERWGGNTGELFF
J: TRBJ2-2
V: TRBV7-6

CDR3: CASSKRTSGSFEQYF
J: TRBJ2-7
V: TRBV12-3/TRBV12-4

CDR3: CASSRQVMADQAFF
J: TRBJ1-1
V: TRBV5-1

CDR3: CASSLKSGPSYNEQFF
J: TRBJ2-1
V: TRBV7-6

CDR3: CSARDVLAGNLYNEQFF
J: TRBJ2-1
V: TRBV20-1

CDR3: CASSARTAYEQYF
J: TRBJ2-7
V: TRBV7-2

CDR3: CASSLGAGVEFF
J: TRBJ2-1
V: TRBV5-1

CDR3: CSARGGLAGGTYEQYF
J: TRBJ2-7
V: TRBV20-1

CDR3: CASTQGRRNQPQHF
J: TRBJ1-5
V: TRBV28

CDR3: CASSHLGQGDTEAFF
J: TRBJ1-1
V: TRBV4-2

CDR3: CASSRPGQFDGYTF
J: TRBJ1-2
V: TRBV2

CDR3: CASSFSVGNEQFF
J: TRBJ2-1
V: TRBV7-9

CDR3: CSAKQGAYTGELFF
J: TRBJ2-2
V: TRBV20-1

CDR3: CASSPRRTSGGGATGELFF
J: TRBJ2-2
V: TRBV5-1

CDR3: CASSPTEDRLYGYTF
J: TRBJ1-2
V: TRBV11-2

CDR3: CASSVGTGMRNEQFF
J: TRBJ2-1
V: TRBV9

CDR3: CASSLGLRTADTQYF
J: TRBJ2-3
V: TRBV7-2

CDR3: CASQQKGSSYEQYF
J: TRBJ2-7
V: TRBV5-4